The rows below give T cell receptor beta chains drawn from one sample of a study of blood T cell repertoires in COVID-19. TCRdb's copy holds only in-frame clones and misses some; the assay was immunoSEQ multiplex PCR. Of 200,000 to 250,000 clones in the sample, roughly 83% were seen once. The sample taken for sequencing was peripheral blood. Receptors originate from a woman between 45 and 60 years old with acute or convalescent COVID-19. Each CDR3 is given with its conserved first and last residue. D genes are given only for firm matches. For some rows the clone size is stated as once, few or many, or as a class when expanded; others skip it.

TRBJ1-1	TRBV5-1	.	TRBD1	CASSDGTGNTEAFF	TGCGCCAGCAGCGACGGGACAGGGAACACTGAAGCTTTCTTT
TRBJ2-1	TRBV6-2/TRBV6-3	.	TRBD1	CASSETQGASHNEQFF	TGTGCCAGCAGCGAGACCCAGGGGGCCTCGCACAATGAGCAGTTCTTC
TRBJ2-1	TRBV7-8	.	TRBD2	CASSHRLAGSYNEQFF	TGTGCCAGCAGCCATCGACTAGCGGGCTCCTACAATGAGCAGTTCTTC
TRBJ1-5	TRBV6-2/TRBV6-3	once	.	CASSPLRSINQPQHF	TGTGCCAGCAGTCCCCTCCGGAGCATCAATCAGCCCCAGCATTTT
TRBJ2-3	TRBV30	.	TRBD2	CAWSTSRTSGRADTQYF	TGTGCCTGGAGTACCTCGCGGACTAGCGGGAGGGCAGATACGCAGTATTTT
TRBJ2-1	TRBV14	few	.	CASSQDYRYNEQFF	TGTGCCAGCAGCCAAGATTACAGGTACAATGAGCAGTTCTTC
TRBJ2-1	TRBV5-1	.	TRBD2	CASSLVLAGSSYNEQFF	TGCGCCAGCAGCTTGGTCCTAGCGGGGAGCTCCTACAATGAGCAGTTCTTC
TRBJ1-1	TRBV19	.	TRBD1	CASSNRGTSNTEAFF	TGTGCCAGTAGTAACAGGGGGACGTCGAACACTGAAGCTTTCTTT
TRBJ1-4	TRBV9	.	TRBD1	CASSATGGGEKLFF	TGTGCCAGCAGCGCGACAGGGGGAGGTGAAAAACTGTTTTTT
TRBJ1-3	TRBV10-1	.	.	CASSDTTSGNTIYF	TGCGCCAGCAGTGATACTACCTCTGGAAACACCATATATTTT
TRBJ2-7	TRBV21-1	.	.	CASTLGRGPYEQYF	TGTGCCAGCACTCTGGGCAGGGGACCCTACGAGCAGTACTTC
TRBJ1-6	TRBV30	.	.	CAWSKSRINSPLHF	TGTGCCTGGAGTAAGAGCAGGATTAATTCACCCCTCCACTTT
TRBJ2-2	TRBV5-1	.	TRBD2	CASSLDGRANGELFF	TGCGCCAGCAGCTTGGACGGGAGGGCCAATGGGGAGCTGTTTTTT
TRBJ1-1	TRBV18	.	TRBD1	CASSPSGGGLGTEAFF	TGTGCCAGCTCACCGTCAGGGGGCGGATTGGGCACTGAAGCTTTCTTT